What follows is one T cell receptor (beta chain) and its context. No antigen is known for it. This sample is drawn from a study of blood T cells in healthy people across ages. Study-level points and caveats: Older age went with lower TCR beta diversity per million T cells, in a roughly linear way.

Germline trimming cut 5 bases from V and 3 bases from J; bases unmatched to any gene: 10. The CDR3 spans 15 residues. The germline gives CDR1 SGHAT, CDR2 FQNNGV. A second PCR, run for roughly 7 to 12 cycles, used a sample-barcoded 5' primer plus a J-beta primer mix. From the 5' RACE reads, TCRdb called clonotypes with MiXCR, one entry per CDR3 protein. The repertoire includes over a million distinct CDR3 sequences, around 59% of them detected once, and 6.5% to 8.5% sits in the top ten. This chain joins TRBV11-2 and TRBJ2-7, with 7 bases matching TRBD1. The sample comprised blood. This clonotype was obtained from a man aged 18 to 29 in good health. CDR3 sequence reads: CASSMVRGRFYEQYF. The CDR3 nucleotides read TGTGCCAGCAGCATGGTCAGGGGGAGATTCTACGAGCAGTACTTC.